This paragraph reports one TCR beta chain. A second PCR, run for 7 to 11 cycles, used a sample-barcoded 5' primer plus a J-beta primer mix. The template-switch adaptor, which had 12 random nucleotides, put a tag on each cDNA molecule. MiXCR, run by TCRdb on the 5' RACE reads, gives a single entry per CDR3 protein. The repertoire holds about 1 million distinct CDR3 sequences, with 35% to 50% as singletons. This specimen belongs to a study of blood T cells in healthy people across ages. The clonotype comes from an older woman in good health. The sample consisted of blood.

The CDR3 DNA follows: TGCGCCAGCAGCTCGACAGGGCCAAATAATTCACCCCTCCACTTT. Encoded protein: CASSSTGPNNSPLHF. The rearrangement joins TRBV5-1 to TRBJ1-6; TRBD1 matches 7 bases. The CDR3 is made up of 15 amino acids. From germline, CDR1 is SGHRS and CDR2 YFSETQ. Trimming took 3 bases from V and 5 from J; bases not matched to a gene: 5.